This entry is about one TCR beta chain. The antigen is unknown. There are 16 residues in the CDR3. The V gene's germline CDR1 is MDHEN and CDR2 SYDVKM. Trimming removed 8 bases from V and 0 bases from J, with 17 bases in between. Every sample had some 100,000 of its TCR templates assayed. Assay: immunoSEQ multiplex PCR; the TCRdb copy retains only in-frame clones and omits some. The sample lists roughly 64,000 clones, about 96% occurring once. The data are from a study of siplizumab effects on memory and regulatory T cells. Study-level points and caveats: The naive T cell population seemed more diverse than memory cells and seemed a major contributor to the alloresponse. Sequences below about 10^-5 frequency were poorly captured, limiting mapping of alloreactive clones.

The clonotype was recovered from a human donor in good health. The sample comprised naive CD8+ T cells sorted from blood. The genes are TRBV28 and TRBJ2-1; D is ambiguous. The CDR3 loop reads CASLSPVPPSYNEQFF. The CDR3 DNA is TGTGCCAGCCTCTCACCGGTCCCCCCCTCCTACAATGAGCAGTTCTTC.